This T cell receptor (beta chain) was found in a study of vaccination effects on CD4 cells after COVID-19. Here immunoSEQ multiplex PCR was the method, and the copy in TCRdb shows in-frame clones only, minus some. The table has about 13,000 clones, approximately 70% seen once; the top ten hold approximately 31%. This clone came up a few times. Its specificity is unknown. The germline V gene has CDR1 MNHEY and CDR2 SMNVEV (reference sequence). This CDR3 is built from 16 residues. With V trimmed by 4 bases and J by 6 bases, 11 bases remained unmatched. Antigen-specific CD4+ T cells expanded by the ViraFEST assay with viral peptide pools were then sequenced. Once cultured for roughly nine days, the cells underwent separation to obtain CD4+ T cells. Convalescent patients had PCR-confirmed SARS-CoV-2 infection between March and December 2020. Each participant received a vaccine that was either BNT162b2 or mRNA-1273, given as two doses.

Sample: CD4+ T cells from PBMCs cultured with HCoV-NL63 spike peptides, taken after COVID-19 vaccination. This clonotype originated in a human donor who had a prior SARS-CoV-2 infection. The chain uses TRBV27 and TRBJ2-1; 8 positions match TRBD1. Here the CDR3 DNA reads TGTGCCAGCAGTTCAATGGGACAGGCAAAGAGCAATGAGCAGTTCTTC. Translated, it gives CASSSMGQAKSNEQFF.